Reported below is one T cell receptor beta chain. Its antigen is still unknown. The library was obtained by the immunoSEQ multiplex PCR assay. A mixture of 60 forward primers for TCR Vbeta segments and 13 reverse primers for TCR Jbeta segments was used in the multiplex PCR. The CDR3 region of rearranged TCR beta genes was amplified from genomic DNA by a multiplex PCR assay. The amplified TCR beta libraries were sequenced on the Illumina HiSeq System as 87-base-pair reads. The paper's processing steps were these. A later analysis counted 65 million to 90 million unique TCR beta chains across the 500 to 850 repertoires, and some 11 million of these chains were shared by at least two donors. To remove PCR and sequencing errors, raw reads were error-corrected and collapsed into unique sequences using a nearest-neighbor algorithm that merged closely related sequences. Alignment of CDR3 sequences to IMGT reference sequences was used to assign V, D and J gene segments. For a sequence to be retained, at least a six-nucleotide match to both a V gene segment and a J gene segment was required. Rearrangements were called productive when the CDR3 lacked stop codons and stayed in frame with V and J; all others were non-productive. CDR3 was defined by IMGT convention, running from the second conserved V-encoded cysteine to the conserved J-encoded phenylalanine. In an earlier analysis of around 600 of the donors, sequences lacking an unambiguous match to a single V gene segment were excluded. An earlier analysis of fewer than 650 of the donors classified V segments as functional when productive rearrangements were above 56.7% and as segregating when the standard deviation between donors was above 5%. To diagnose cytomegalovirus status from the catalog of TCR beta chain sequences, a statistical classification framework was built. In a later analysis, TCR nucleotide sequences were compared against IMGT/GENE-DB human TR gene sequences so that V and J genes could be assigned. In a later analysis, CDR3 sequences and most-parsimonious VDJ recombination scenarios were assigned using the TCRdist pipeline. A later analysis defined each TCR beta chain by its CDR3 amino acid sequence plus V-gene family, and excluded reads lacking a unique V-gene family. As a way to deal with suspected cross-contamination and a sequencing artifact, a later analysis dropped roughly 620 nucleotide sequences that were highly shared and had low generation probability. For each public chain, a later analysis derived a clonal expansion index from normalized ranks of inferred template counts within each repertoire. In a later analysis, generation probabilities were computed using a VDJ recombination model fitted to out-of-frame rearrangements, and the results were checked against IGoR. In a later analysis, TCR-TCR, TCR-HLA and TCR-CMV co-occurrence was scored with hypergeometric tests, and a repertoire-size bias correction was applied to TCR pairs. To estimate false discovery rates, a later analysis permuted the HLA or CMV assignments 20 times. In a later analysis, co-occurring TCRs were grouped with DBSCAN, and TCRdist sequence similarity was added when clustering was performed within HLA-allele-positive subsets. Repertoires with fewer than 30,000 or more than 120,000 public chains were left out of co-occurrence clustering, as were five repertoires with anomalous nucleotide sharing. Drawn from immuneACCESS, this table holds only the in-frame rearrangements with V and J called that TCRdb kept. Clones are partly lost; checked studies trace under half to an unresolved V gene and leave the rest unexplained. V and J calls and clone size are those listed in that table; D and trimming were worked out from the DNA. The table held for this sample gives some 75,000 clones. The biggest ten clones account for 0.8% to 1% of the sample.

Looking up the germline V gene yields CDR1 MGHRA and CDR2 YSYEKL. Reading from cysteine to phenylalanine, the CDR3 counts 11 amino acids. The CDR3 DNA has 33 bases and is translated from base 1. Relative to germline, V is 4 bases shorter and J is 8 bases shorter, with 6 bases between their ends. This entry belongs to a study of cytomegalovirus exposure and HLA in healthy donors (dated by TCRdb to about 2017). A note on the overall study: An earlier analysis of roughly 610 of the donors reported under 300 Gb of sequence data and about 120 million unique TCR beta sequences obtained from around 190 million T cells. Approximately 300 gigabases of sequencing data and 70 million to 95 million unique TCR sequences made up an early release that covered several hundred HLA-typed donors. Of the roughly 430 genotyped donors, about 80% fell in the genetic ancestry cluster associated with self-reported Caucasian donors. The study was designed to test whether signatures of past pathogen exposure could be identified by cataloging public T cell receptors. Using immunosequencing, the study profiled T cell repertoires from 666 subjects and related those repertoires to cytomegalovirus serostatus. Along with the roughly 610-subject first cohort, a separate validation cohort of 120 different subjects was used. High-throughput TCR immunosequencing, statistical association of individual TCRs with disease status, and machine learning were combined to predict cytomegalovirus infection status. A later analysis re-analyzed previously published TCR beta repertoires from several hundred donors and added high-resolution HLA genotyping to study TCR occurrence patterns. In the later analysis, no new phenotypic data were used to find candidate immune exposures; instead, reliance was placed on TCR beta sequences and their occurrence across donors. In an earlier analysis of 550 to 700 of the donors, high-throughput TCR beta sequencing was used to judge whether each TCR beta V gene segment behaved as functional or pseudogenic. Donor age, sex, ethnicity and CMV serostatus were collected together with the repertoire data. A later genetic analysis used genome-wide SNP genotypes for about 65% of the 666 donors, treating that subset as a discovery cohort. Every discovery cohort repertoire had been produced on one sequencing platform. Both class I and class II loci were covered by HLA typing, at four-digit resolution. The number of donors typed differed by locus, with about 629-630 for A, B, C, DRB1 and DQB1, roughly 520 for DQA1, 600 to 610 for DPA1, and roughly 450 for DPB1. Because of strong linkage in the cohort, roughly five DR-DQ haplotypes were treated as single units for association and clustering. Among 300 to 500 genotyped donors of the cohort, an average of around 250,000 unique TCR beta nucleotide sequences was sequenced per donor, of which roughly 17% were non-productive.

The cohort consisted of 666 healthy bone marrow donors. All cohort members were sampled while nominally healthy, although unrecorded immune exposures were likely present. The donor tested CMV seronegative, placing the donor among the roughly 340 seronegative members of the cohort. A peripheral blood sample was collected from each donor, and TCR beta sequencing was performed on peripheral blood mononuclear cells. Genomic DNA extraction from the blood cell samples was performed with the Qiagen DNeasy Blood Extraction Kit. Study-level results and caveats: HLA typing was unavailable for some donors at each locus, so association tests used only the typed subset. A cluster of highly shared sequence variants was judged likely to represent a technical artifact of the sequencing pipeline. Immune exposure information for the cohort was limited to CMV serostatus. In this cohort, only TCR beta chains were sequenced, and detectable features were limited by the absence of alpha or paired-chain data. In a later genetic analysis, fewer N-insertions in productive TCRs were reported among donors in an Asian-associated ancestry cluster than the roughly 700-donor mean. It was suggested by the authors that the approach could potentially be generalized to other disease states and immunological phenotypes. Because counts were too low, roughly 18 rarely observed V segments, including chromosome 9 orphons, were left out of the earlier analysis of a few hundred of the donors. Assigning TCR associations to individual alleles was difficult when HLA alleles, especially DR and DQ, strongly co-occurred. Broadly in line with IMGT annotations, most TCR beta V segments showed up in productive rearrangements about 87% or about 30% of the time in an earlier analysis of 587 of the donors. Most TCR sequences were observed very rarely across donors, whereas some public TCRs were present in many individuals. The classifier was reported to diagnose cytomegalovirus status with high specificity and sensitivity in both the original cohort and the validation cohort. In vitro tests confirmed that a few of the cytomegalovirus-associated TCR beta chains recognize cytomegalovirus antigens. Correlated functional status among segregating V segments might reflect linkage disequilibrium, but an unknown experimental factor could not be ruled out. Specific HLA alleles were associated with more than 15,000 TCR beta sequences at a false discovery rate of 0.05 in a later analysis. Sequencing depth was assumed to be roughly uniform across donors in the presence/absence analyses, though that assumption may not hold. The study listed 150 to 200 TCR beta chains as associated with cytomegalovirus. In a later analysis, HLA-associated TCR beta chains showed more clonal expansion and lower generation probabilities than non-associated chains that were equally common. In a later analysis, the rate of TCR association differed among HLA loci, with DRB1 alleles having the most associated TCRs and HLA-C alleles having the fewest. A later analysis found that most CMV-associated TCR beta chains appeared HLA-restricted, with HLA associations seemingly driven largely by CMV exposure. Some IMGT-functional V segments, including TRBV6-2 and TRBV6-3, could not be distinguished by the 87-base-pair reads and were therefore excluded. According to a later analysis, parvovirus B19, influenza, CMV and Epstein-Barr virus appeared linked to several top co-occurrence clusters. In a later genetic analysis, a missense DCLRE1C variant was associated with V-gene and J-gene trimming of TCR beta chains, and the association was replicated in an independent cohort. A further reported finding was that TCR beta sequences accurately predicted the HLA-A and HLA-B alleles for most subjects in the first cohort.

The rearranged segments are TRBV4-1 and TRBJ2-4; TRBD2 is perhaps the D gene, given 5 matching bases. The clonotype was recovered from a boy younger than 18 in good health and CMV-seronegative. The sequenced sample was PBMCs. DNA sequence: TGCGCCAGCAGCCCGGGGTACATTCAGTACTTC. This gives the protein CASSPGYIQYF.